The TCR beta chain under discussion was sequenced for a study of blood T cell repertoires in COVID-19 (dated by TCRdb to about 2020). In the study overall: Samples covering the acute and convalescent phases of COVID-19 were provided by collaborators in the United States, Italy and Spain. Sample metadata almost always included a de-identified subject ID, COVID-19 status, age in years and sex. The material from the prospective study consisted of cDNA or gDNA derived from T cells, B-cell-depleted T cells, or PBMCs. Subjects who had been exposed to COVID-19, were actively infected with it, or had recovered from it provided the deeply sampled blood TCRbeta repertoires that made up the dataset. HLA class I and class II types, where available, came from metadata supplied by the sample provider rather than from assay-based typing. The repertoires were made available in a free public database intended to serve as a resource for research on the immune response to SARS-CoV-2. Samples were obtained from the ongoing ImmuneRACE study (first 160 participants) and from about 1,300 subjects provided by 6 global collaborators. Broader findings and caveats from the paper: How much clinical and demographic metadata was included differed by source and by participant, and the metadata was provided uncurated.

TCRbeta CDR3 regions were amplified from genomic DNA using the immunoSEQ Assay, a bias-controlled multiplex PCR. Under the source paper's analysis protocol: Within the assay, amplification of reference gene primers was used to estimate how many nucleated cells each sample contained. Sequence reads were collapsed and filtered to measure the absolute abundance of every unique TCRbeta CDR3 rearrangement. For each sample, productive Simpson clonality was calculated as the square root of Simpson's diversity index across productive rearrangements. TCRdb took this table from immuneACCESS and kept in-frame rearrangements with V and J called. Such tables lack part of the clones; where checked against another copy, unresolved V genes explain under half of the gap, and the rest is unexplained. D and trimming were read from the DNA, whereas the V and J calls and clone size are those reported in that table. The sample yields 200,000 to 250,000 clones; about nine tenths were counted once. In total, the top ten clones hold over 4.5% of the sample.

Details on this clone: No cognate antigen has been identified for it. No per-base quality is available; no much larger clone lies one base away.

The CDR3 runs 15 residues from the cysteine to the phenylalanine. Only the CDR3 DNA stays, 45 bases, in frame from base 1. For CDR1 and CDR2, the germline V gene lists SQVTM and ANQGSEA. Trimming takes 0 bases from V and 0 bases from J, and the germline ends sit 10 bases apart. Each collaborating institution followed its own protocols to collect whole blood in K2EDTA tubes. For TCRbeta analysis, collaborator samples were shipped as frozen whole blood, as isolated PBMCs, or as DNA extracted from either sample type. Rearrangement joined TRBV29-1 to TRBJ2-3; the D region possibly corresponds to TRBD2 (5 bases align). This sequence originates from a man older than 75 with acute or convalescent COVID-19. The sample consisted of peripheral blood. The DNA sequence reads TGCAGCGTTGAAGATCCCTGGACTAGCACAGATACGCAGTATTTT. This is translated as CSVEDPWTSTDTQYF.